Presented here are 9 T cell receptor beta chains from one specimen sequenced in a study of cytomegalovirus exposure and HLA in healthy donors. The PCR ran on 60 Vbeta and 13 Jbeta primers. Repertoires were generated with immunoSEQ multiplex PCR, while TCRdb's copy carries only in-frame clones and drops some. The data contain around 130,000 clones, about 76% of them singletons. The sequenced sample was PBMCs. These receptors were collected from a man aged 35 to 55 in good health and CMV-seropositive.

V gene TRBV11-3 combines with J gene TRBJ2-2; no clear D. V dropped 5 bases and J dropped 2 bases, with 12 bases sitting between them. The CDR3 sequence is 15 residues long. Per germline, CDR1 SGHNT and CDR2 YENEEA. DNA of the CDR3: TGTGCCAGCAGCGCCCTTGACTTAAACACCGGGGAGCTGTTTTTT. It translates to CASSALDLNTGELFF.

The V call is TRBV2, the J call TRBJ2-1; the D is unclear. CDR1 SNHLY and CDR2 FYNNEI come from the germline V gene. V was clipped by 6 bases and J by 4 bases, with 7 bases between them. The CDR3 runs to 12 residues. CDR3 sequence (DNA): TGTGCCAGCAGCGCGAGATACAATGAGCAGTTCTTC. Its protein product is CASSARYNEQFF.

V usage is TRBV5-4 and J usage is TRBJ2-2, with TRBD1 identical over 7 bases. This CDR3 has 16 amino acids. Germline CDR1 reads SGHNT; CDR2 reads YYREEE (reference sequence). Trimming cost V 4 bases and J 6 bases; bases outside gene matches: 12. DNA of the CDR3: TGTGCCAGCAGCACACAGGGGTTTAGTCGTTCCGGGGAGCTGTTTTTT. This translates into CASSTQGFSRSGELFF.

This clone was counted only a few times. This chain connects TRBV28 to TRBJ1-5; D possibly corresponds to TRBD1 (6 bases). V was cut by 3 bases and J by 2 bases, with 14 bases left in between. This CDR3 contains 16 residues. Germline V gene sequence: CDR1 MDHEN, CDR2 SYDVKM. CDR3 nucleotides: TGTGCCAGCAGTTTCCGTGCAGGGGCCGGCAATCAGCCCCAGCATTTT. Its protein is CASSFRAGAGNQPQHF.

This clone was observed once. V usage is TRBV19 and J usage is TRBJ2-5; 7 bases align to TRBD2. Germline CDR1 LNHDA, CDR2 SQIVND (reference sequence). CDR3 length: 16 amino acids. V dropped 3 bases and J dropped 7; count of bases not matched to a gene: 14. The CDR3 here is CASSIKLGLPSGTQYF. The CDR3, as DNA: TGTGCCAGTAGTATTAAGCTGGGACTACCATCGGGGACCCAGTACTTC.

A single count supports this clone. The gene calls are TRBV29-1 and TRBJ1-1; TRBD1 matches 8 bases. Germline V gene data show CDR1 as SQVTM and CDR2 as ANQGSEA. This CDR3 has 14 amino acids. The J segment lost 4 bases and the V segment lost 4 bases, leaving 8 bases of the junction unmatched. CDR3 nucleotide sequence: TGCAGCGTTGCGTACGGACAGGGTTCCACTGAAGCTTTCTTT. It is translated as CSVAYGQGSTEAFF.

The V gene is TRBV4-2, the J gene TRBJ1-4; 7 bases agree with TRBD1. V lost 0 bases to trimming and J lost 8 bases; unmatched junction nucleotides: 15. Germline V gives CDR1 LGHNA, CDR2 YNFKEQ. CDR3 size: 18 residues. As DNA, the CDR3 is TGTGCCAGCAGCCAAGAAGGTATCGGAGGGGGCAGTATGGAAAAACTGTTTTTT. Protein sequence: CASSQEGIGGGSMEKLFF.

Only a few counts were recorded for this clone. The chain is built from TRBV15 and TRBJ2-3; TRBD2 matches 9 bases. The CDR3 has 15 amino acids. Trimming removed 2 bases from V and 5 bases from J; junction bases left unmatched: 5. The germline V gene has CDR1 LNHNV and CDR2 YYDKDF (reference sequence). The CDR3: CATSRRASGKDTQYF. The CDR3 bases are TGTGCCACCAGCAGAAGGGCTAGCGGGAAAGATACGCAGTATTTT.

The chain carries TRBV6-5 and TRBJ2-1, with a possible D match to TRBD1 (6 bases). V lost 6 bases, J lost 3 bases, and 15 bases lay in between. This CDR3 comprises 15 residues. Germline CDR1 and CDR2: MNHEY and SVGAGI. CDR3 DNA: TGTGCCAGCAGCGTGGACAGCTCAAGCTACAATGAGCAGTTCTTC. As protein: CASSVDSSSYNEQFF.